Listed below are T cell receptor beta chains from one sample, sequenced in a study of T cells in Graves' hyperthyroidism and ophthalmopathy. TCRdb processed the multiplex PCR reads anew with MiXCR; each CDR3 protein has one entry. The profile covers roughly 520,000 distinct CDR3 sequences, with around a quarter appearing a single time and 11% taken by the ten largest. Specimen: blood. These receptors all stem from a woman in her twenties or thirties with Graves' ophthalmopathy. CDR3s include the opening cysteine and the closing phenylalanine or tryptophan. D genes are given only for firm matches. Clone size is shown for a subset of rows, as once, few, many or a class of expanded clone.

CDR3 DNA: TGCAGCGCCGAAGGAGGGGGCGCGGGGGGGGACCTCCAAGAGACCCAGTACTTC
CDR3 protein: CSAEGGGAGGDLQETQYF
V gene: TRBV29-1
J gene: TRBJ2-5
clone size: many
D gene: TRBD2

CDR3 DNA: TGTGCCAGCAGTTACGGACAGGAGAGCTCCTACGAGCAGTACTTC
CDR3 protein: CASSYGQESSYEQYF
V gene: TRBV6-5
J gene: TRBJ2-7
clone size: -
D gene: TRBD1

CDR3 DNA: TGTGCCAGCAGCTTAGAGTTTCGGCGGGGAGGCCAAGAGACCCAGTACTTC
CDR3 protein: CASSLEFRRGGQETQYF
V gene: TRBV11-2
J gene: TRBJ2-5
clone size: once
D gene: -

CDR3 DNA: TGCAGCGTTGCCTTGACCAGCTCTGGGGCCAACGTCCTGACTTTC
CDR3 protein: CSVALTSSGANVLTF
V gene: TRBV29-1
J gene: TRBJ2-6
clone size: many
D gene: -

CDR3 DNA: TGTGCCAGCAGTTTTCTGAGCCCCATCCCGGAGGCTTTCTTT
CDR3 protein: CASSFLSPIPEAFF
V gene: TRBV12-3/TRBV12-4
J gene: TRBJ1-1
clone size: many
D gene: -

CDR3 DNA: TGTGCCAGCAGTGAGGGTCTAGCGGGAGAGACCCAGTACTTC
CDR3 protein: CASSEGLAGETQYF
V gene: TRBV2
J gene: TRBJ2-5
clone size: many
D gene: TRBD2

CDR3 DNA: TGTGCTAGTGGTTTGGTACTTGGGACAGTCCCCTATAGCAATCAGCCCCAGCATTTT
CDR3 protein: CASGLVLGTVPYSNQPQHF
V gene: TRBV12-5
J gene: TRBJ1-5
clone size: -
D gene: TRBD1

CDR3 DNA: TGTGCCAGCAGCTCGGAGGCGACGACGAGCTCCTACGAGCAGTACTTC
CDR3 protein: CASSSEATTSSYEQYF
V gene: TRBV11-1
J gene: TRBJ2-7
clone size: many
D gene: -

CDR3 DNA: TGTGCCAGCAGGCCCGGGACAGGGATCCAGCCCCAGCATTTT
CDR3 protein: CASRPGTGIQPQHF
V gene: TRBV2
J gene: TRBJ1-5
clone size: -
D gene: TRBD1

CDR3 DNA: TGTGCCAGCAGTGAACCAGTTTGGTACCAAGAGACCCAGTACTTC
CDR3 protein: CASSEPVWYQETQYF
V gene: TRBV6-1
J gene: TRBJ2-5
clone size: -
D gene: -

CDR3 DNA: TGTGCCAGTAGTACCACCGCAGGGGGGCTGGAGACCCAGTACTTC
CDR3 protein: CASSTTAGGLETQYF
V gene: TRBV19
J gene: TRBJ2-5
clone size: many
D gene: -

CDR3 DNA: TGTGCCAGCAGTCTTAGGCAGGACAGATCCTACGAGCAGTACTTC
CDR3 protein: CASSLRQDRSYEQYF
V gene: TRBV6-1
J gene: TRBJ2-7
clone size: -
D gene: -

CDR3 DNA: TGTGCCAGCAGCTTACCGCAGGGTCGTGGCTACACCTTC
CDR3 protein: CASSLPQGRGYTF
V gene: TRBV7-6
J gene: TRBJ1-2
clone size: -
D gene: -

CDR3 DNA: TGTGCCAGCAGTTCCCGGCAGGGTAGCTCCTACGAGCAGTACTTC
CDR3 protein: CASSSRQGSSYEQYF
V gene: TRBV12-3/TRBV12-4
J gene: TRBJ2-7
clone size: many
D gene: -

CDR3 DNA: TGCGCCAGCAGCGCGGGACAGGGGGGCGCGATGAACACCGGGGAGCTGTTTTTT
CDR3 protein: CASSAGQGGAMNTGELFF
V gene: TRBV5-1
J gene: TRBJ2-2
clone size: few
D gene: TRBD1

CDR3 DNA: TGTGCCAGCTCCCGGGGAGAGTTCTACGAGCAGTACTTC
CDR3 protein: CASSRGEFYEQYF
V gene: TRBV6-2/TRBV6-3
J gene: TRBJ2-7
clone size: -
D gene: -

CDR3 DNA: TGTGCCAGCAGTGGACCGATGGGGGGCGTCGACGAGCAGTACTTC
CDR3 protein: CASSGPMGGVDEQYF
V gene: TRBV6-1
J gene: TRBJ2-7
clone size: many
D gene: -

CDR3 DNA: TGTGCCAGCTCACGGGTAAATGAGGGCACTGAAGCTTTCTTT
CDR3 protein: CASSRVNEGTEAFF
V gene: TRBV18
J gene: TRBJ1-1
clone size: few
D gene: -

CDR3 DNA: TGTGCCAGCAGCTTATTAGGGGGACCCTCCACTGAAGCTTTCTTT
CDR3 protein: CASSLLGGPSTEAFF
V gene: TRBV7-3
J gene: TRBJ1-1
clone size: many
D gene: -

CDR3 DNA: TGCAGTGCTTTCCGGGACTACCTCCAAGAGACCCAGTACTTC
CDR3 protein: CSAFRDYLQETQYF
V gene: TRBV20-1
J gene: TRBJ2-5
clone size: many
D gene: TRBD2

CDR3 DNA: TGTGCCAGCAGCAACCGGGACAGGGTGCATAGCTATGGCTACACCTTC
CDR3 protein: CASSNRDRVHSYGYTF
V gene: TRBV11-2
J gene: TRBJ1-2
clone size: -
D gene: TRBD1

CDR3 DNA: TGTGCCACCAGTGATCCACACACAGATACGCAGTATTTT
CDR3 protein: CATSDPHTDTQYF
V gene: TRBV24-1
J gene: TRBJ2-3
clone size: -
D gene: -

CDR3 DNA: TGTGCCATCAGTGAGGAGGGCAGGAGCTTTTCCTACGAGCAGTACTTC
CDR3 protein: CAISEEGRSFSYEQYF
V gene: TRBV10-3
J gene: TRBJ2-7
clone size: many
D gene: -

CDR3 DNA: TGTGCCAGCAGTTTAGTGGCGGGGATGGTGAACTATGGCTACACCTTC
CDR3 protein: CASSLVAGMVNYGYTF
V gene: TRBV12-3/TRBV12-4
J gene: TRBJ1-2
clone size: many
D gene: -

CDR3 DNA: TGTGCCAGACCCCCCGGGCCTCCCTACGAGCAGTACTTC
CDR3 protein: CARPPGPPYEQYF
V gene: TRBV28
J gene: TRBJ2-7
clone size: -
D gene: -

CDR3 DNA: TGTGCCAGCAGCTCGGGACAAGACACCGGGGAGCTGTTTTTT
CDR3 protein: CASSSGQDTGELFF
V gene: TRBV11-2
J gene: TRBJ2-2
clone size: many
D gene: -

CDR3 DNA: TGTGCCAGCAGCTTAGACGAGTATCAGCCCCAGCATTTT
CDR3 protein: CASSLDEYQPQHF
V gene: TRBV11-2
J gene: TRBJ1-5
clone size: many
D gene: -

CDR3 DNA: TGCAGCGTTGTGGGGGGGGGTTCAGAGACCCAGTACTTC
CDR3 protein: CSVVGGGSETQYF
V gene: TRBV29-1
J gene: TRBJ2-5
clone size: few
D gene: TRBD2

CDR3 DNA: TGCAGCGTTGATGGTCCCTCAGAGGGGCACTACTATGGCTACACCTTC
CDR3 protein: CSVDGPSEGHYYGYTF
V gene: TRBV29-1
J gene: TRBJ1-2
clone size: many
D gene: -

CDR3 DNA: TGCAGCGTTGGGGCGAGCAATCAGCCCCAGCATTTT
CDR3 protein: CSVGASNQPQHF
V gene: TRBV29-1
J gene: TRBJ1-5
clone size: many
D gene: -

CDR3 DNA: TGTGCCAGCAGCCCCTCGGCGGGCTACGAGCAGTACTTC
CDR3 protein: CASSPSAGYEQYF
V gene: TRBV3-1
J gene: TRBJ2-7
clone size: many
D gene: -

CDR3 DNA: TGTGCCAGCAGCTTGTATACAGGGGGTGCCTACGAGCAGTACTTC
CDR3 protein: CASSLYTGGAYEQYF
V gene: TRBV7-3
J gene: TRBJ2-7
clone size: many
D gene: TRBD1

CDR3 DNA: TGTGCCAGCAGCCAACAGGGGGTGCGTACTGAAGCTTTCTTT
CDR3 protein: CASSQQGVRTEAFF
V gene: TRBV5-6
J gene: TRBJ1-1
clone size: few
D gene: TRBD1

CDR3 DNA: TGTGCCAGCAGTGAAGGCCAGTTAGGGGGGCCCTTCCAAGAGACCCAGTACTTC
CDR3 protein: CASSEGQLGGPFQETQYF
V gene: TRBV2
J gene: TRBJ2-5
clone size: -
D gene: -

CDR3 DNA: TGTGCCGGGGCATTGTCCCAAGAGACCCAGTACTTC
CDR3 protein: CAGALSQETQYF
V gene: TRBV30
J gene: TRBJ2-5
clone size: -
D gene: -

CDR3 DNA: TGCAGCGTTGAGCAACATCGGGGTGAAGCTTTCTTT
CDR3 protein: CSVEQHRGEAFF
V gene: TRBV29-1
J gene: TRBJ1-1
clone size: many
D gene: -

CDR3 DNA: TGTGCCAGCAGTCTAACAGGGATCGAAGCTAACTATGGCTACACCTTC
CDR3 protein: CASSLTGIEANYGYTF
V gene: TRBV6-2/TRBV6-3
J gene: TRBJ1-2
clone size: -
D gene: -

CDR3 DNA: TGTGCCAGCAGTGCCTTTCGGGACAGGGGAAACGAGCAGTACTTC
CDR3 protein: CASSAFRDRGNEQYF
V gene: TRBV6-1
J gene: TRBJ2-7
clone size: many
D gene: TRBD1

CDR3 DNA: TGTGCCAGCAGTTCCTTTCTGGGGGAGACCCAGTACTTC
CDR3 protein: CASSSFLGETQYF
V gene: TRBV27
J gene: TRBJ2-5
clone size: -
D gene: -